Below, one T cell receptor beta chain is given with its context. Its antigen remains unidentified. No qualities accompany the bases; no much larger clone lies one base away. The data stem from a study of T cell changes during pregnancy in multiple sclerosis (dated by TCRdb to between 2018 and 2021). For context, the study as a whole: In women with multiple sclerosis, the researchers looked at how the T cell repertoire shifted as pregnancy progressed.

The method behind the library was the immunoSEQ multiplex PCR assay. Not all clones reach the TCRdb copy of this immuneACCESS table, which keeps in-frame sequences only. Checked studies attribute under half of the gap to unresolved V genes and leave the rest unexplained. Recorded for this sample are about 34,000 clones; around nine tenths of them occurred a single time. The ten largest clones capture roughly 4% of the sample. The V end gives up 7 bases and the J end 7 bases, leaving 13 bases in the junction not matched to a gene. The CDR3 sequence holds 16 residues, the cysteine and phenylalanine included. The retained sequence is limited to the CDR3, 48 bases, with the frame set at the first base. Looking up the germline V gene yields CDR1 SGHTA and CDR2 FQGNSA.

The starting material was CD8+ T cells from peripheral blood mononuclear cells, obtained in the third trimester of pregnancy. This receptor was obtained from a female donor with multiple sclerosis, enrolled in a pregnancy study. The chain couples TRBV7-2 to TRBJ1-6, and 7 junctional nucleotides match TRBD1. The bases read TGTGCCAGCACCGAACAGCCTAGGACAGGAAATTCACCCCTCCACTTT. It codes for CASTEQPRTGNSPLHF.